These 14 T cell receptor beta chains share one sample of origin, sequenced in a study of T cells in Graves' hyperthyroidism and ophthalmopathy. Template material for amplifying TCR beta CDR3 regions consisted of RNA transcripts. First-round RT-PCR with HTBI primers amplified the TCR CDR3 region. TCRdb reprocessed the multiplex PCR reads with MiXCR, giving one entry per CDR3 protein. The sample includes 500,000 to 650,000 distinct CDR3 sequences, roughly 15% of them seen just once. What was sequenced was blood. Receptor source: a woman aged 45 to 65 with Graves' ophthalmopathy.

V is TRBV12-5 and J is TRBJ2-5; the match to TRBD1 covers 8 bases. CDR1 and CDR2 from the germline V gene are LGHNT and FRNRAP. This CDR3 region has 15 residues. The trim removed 1 base at V and 5 bases at J, leaving 6 bases unmatched. The CDR3 reads CASGLGQGPGETQYF. In DNA, the CDR3 is TGTGCTAGTGGTTTGGGACAGGGGCCTGGGGAGACCCAGTACTTC.

The sample holds a few counts of this clonotype. This chain joins TRBV9 and TRBJ1-2, with D possibly being TRBD1 (5 bases). Germline V gene sequence: CDR1 SGDLS, CDR2 YYNGEE. Trimming left V 4 bases short and J 6 bases short, with 16 bases between. This CDR3 is built from 14 residues. The CDR3 is CASSPTGTANGYTF. CDR3 coding DNA: TGTGCCAGCAGCCCGACCGGGACCGCGAATGGCTACACCTTC. The full variable domain, completed using reference TRBV9 and TRBJ1-2, is DSGVTQTPKHLITATGQRVTLRCSPRSGDLSVYWYQQSLDQGLQFLIQYYNGEERAKGNILERFSAQQFPDLHSELNLSSLELGDSALYFCASSPTGTANGYTFGSGTRLTVV.

In its sample, this clonotype was seen many times. The chain has TRBV7-6 and TRBJ1-1; D remains ambiguous. The V end lost 5 bases, the J end lost 4 bases, and 11 bases lay between the germline ends. CDR3 length: 13 amino acids. Germline assignment: CDR1 SGHVS and CDR2 FNYEAQ. The CDR3 nucleotides read TGTGCCAGCAGCGCCCGGGAGGCCACTGAAGCTTTCTTT. It encodes CASSAREATEAFF.

This clonotype was observed many times. The CDR3, as DNA: TGTGCCATCAGTGGGTCGAGGGCGGGTAGGAACACTGAAGCTTTCTTT. Its translation: CAISGSRAGRNTEAFF. The chain employs TRBV10-3 and TRBJ1-1; D is undetermined. Looked up from germline, CDR1 is ENHRY and CDR2 is SYGVKD. This CDR3 has 16 amino acids. V was shortened by 4 bases and J by 1 base, with 16 bases between the two germline ends.

This clonotype has at least ten counts. For the CDR3, the DNA is TGTGCCAGCAGTTTATTTACTCGGGACAGGGGGTTCTACAATGAGCAGTTCTTC. Translating it yields CASSLFTRDRGFYNEQFF. The rearrangement uses TRBV27 and TRBJ2-1, with 11 bases lining up with TRBD1. The length of the CDR3 is 18 residues. Looked up from germline, CDR1 is MNHEY and CDR2 is SMNVEV (reference sequence). V lost 1 base and J lost 3; bases outside the gene matches: 8.

This clonotype showed up just a few times. The rearrangement links TRBV6-2 or TRBV6-3 to TRBJ2-3; 7 bases fit TRBD2. Germline V gene sequence: CDR1 MNHEY, CDR2 SVGEGT. The CDR3 loop spans 14 amino acids. Trimming removed 1 base from V and 3 bases from J; junction bases left unmatched: 1. The CDR3 loop is CASSYLLATDTQYF. Here the CDR3 DNA reads TGTGCCAGCAGTTACTTACTAGCGACAGATACGCAGTATTTT.

The chain carries TRBV6-1 and TRBJ2-6; 8 bases fit TRBD2. Per germline, CDR1 MNHNS and CDR2 SASEGT. The V segment lost 6 bases and the J segment 0 bases; nucleotides outside the gene matches: 10. This CDR3 comprises 18 residues. CDR3 bases: TGTGCCAGCAGAAAAAAGCGGGAGCCGTTCTCTGGGGCCAACGTCCTGACTTTC. Translation: CASRKKREPFSGANVLTF.

This clonotype has ten or more counts. The V and J genes are TRBV20-1 and TRBJ2-7, with 16 bases identical to TRBD2. CDR1 is DFQATT and CDR2 is SNEGSKA in the germline V gene (reference sequence). CDR3 length: 18 amino acids. V dropped 5 bases and J dropped 0; count of bases not matched to a gene: 10. The CDR3 DNA sequence: TGCAGTGCTGAGTATGGGACTAGCGGGAGGGTCAGCTCCTACGAGCAGTACTTC. Its protein is CSAEYGTSGRVSSYEQYF.

The table lists this clonotype with many counts. The CDR3 DNA follows: TGTGCCAGCAGTAGCAAACCGGGACTAGCGGGGGGGTGGGCAGATACGCAGTATTTT. It specifies CASSSKPGLAGGWADTQYF. The rearrangement joins TRBV28 to TRBJ2-3; the match to TRBD2 covers 16 bases. This CDR3 comprises 19 residues. In germline, CDR1 is MDHEN, CDR2 SYDVKM. V dropped 5 bases and J dropped 4; count of bases not matched to a gene: 12.

This clonotype has more than one count but fewer than ten. The genes are TRBV15 and TRBJ1-5, with D possibly TRBD1 on 6 matching bases. Germline CDR1 reads LNHNV; CDR2 reads YYDKDF (reference sequence). The CDR3 has 15 amino acids. V lost 2 bases to trimming and J lost 6 bases, with 14 bases between them. CDR3 in DNA: TGTGCCACCAGCAGACAGGGGTCCGTACTTCAGCCCCAGCATTTT. Protein sequence: CATSRQGSVLQPQHF. The complete variable domain, with remaining parts taken from reference TRBV15 and TRBJ1-5, reads DAMVIQNPRYQVTQFGKPVTLSCSQTLNHNVMYWYQQKSSQAPKLLFHYYDKDFNNEADTPDNFQSRRPNTSFCFLDIRSPGLGDTAMYLCATSRQGSVLQPQHFGDGTRLSIL.

This chain links TRBV12-3 or TRBV12-4 with TRBJ2-1; 8 nucleotides align to TRBD1. The CDR3 has 15 residues. V dropped 0 bases and J dropped 7; count of bases not matched to a gene: 5. The CDR3 here is CASSLAARGRNEQFF. The CDR3 DNA reads as TGTGCCAGCAGTTTAGCGGCCAGGGGGCGGAATGAGCAGTTCTTC.

This clonotype came up a few times. The chain is built from TRBV20-1 and TRBJ2-3; D is unresolved. V dropped 2 bases and J dropped 2 bases, with 11 bases sitting between them. The CDR3 covers 14 residues. CDR1 and CDR2 from the germline V gene are DFQATT and SNEGSKA (reference sequence). The CDR3 sequence: CSARSPADTDTQYF. The CDR3 coding sequence is TGCAGTGCTAGATCCCCCGCTGACACAGATACGCAGTATTTT.

This clonotype was picked up many times. This chain uses TRBV3-1 with TRBJ1-5; no definite D call. Germline CDR1 is LGHDT and CDR2 is YNNKEL (reference sequence). The CDR3 contains 14 residues. V was shortened by 0 bases and J by 2 bases, with 5 bases between the two germline ends. In DNA form, the CDR3 reads TGTGCCAGCAGCCAAGATCCCCGCAATCAGCCCCAGCATTTT. This codes for CASSQDPRNQPQHF.

Ten or more counts support this clonotype. The chain has TRBV18 and TRBJ2-7; TRBD2 aligns across 7 bases. The V and J ends lost 3 bases and 0 bases, in that order; junction bases with no gene match: 5. Germline CDR1 and CDR2: KGHSH and LQKENI. The length of the CDR3 is 15 residues. CDR3 nucleotide sequence: TGTGCCAGCTCACCGCGGGGGAAGGGCTCCTACGAGCAGTACTTC. Translation gives CASSPRGKGSYEQYF. The full variable domain, with the rest looked up from reference TRBV18 and TRBJ2-7, is NAGVMQNPRHLVRRRGQEARLRCSPMKGHSHVYWYRQLPEEGLKFMVYLQKENIIDESGMPKERFSAEFPKEGPSILRIQQVVRGDSAAYFCASSPRGKGSYEQYFGPGTRLTVT.